This TCR beta chain is from a study of cytomegalovirus exposure and HLA in healthy donors. Primers for the PCR totalled 60 Vbeta and 13 Jbeta. TCRdb's table, derived via immunoSEQ multiplex PCR, lists solely in-frame clones and lacks some. The sample records approximately 70,000 clones, about 82% being singletons. The germline V and J ends were trimmed by 4 bases and 0 bases, with 14 bases remaining between them. Germline CDR1 is SGHRS and CDR2 is YFSETQ. The CDR3 sequence is 16 residues long. Sequenced: PBMCs. The sequence derives from a woman aged 25 to 39 in good health and CMV-seronegative. The J gene is TRBJ1-5, the V gene TRBV5-1; D not certain. In DNA form, the CDR3 reads TGCGCCAGCAGCCCAACCCGAAACTATAGCAATCAGCCCCAGCATTTT. As protein: CASSPTRNYSNQPQHF.